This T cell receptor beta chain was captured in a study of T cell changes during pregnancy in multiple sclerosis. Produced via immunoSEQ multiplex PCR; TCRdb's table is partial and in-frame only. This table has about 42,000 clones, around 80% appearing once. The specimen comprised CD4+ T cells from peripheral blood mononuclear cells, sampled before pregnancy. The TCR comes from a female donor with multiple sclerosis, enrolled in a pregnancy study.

DNA for the CDR3: TGTGCCAGCAGCGTAGAAGGTACAGGGTTGGTTCACTACAATGAGCAGTTCTTC. Translation gives CASSVEGTGLVHYNEQFF. The chain uses TRBV9 and TRBJ2-1, with TRBD1 as a possible D gene (6 bases). CDR3 length equals 18 residues. Trimming shortened V by 0 bases and J by 3 bases, and 19 bases separated the two germline ends. Germline CDR1 SGDLS, CDR2 YYNGEE.